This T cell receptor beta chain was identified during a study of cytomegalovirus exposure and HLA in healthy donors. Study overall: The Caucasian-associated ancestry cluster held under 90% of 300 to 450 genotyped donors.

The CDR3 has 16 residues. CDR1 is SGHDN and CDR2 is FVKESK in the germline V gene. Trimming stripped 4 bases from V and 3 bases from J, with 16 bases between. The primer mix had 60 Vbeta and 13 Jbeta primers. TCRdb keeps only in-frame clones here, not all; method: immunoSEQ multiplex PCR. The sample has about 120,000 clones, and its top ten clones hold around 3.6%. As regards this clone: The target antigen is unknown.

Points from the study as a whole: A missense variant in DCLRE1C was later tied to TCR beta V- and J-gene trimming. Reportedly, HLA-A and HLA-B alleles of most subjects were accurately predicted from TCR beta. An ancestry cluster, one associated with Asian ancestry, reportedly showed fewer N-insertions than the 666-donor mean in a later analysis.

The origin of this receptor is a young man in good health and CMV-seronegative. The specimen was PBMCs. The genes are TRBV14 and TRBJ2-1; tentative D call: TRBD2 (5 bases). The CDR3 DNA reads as TGTGCCAGCAGCCCTATCAGTGGGAGTCGCTACAATGAGCAGTTCTTC. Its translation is CASSPISGSRYNEQFF.